This T cell receptor beta chain was documented in a study of blood T cell repertoires in COVID-19 (TCRdb year 2020). Describing the broader study: The collaborator samples originated in the United States, Italy and Spain and spanned the acute and convalescent phases of COVID-19. The prospective study material was composed of cDNA or gDNA derived from T cells, B-cell-depleted T cells, or PBMCs. Subjects who had been exposed to COVID-19, were actively infected with it, or had recovered from it provided the deeply sampled blood TCRbeta repertoires that made up the dataset. A freely available public database, intended as a resource for researchers studying the immune response to SARS-CoV-2, is where the repertoires were released. Samples came from the ongoing ImmuneRACE study (first 160 participants) plus 1,254 subjects from 6 global collaborators. A de-identified subject ID, COVID-19 status, age in years and sex were almost always included in the sample metadata. HLA class I and class II types, where available, came from metadata supplied by the sample provider rather than from assay-based typing.

The immunoSEQ Assay, a bias-controlled multiplex PCR, was used to amplify TCRbeta CDR3 regions from genomic DNA. As for how the authors treated the data: Nucleated cell counts per sample were estimated from amplification of reference gene primers within the assay. To quantify the absolute abundance of each unique TCRbeta CDR3 rearrangement, sequence reads were collapsed and filtered. For each sample, productive Simpson clonality was calculated as the square root of Simpson's diversity index across productive rearrangements. TCRdb holds this immuneACCESS table with in-frame rearrangements only. Some clones are missing; in checked studies, unresolved V genes explain under half, and the rest has no known cause. D and trimming come from the DNA, and the V and J calls and clone size come from that table. The sample has about 150,000 clones on record, about 85% of them singletons. The ten largest account for roughly 8.3% of the sample.

One collaborating source in Seattle enrolled patients during active infection and followed them longitudinally through the course of disease. Each collaborating institution followed its own protocols to collect whole blood in K2EDTA tubes. For TCRbeta analysis, collaborator samples were shipped as frozen whole blood, as isolated PBMCs, or as DNA extracted from either sample type. The CDR3, cysteine through phenylalanine, is 14 amino acids long. Only the CDR3 portion is preserved as DNA: 42 bases, with reading frame beginning at the first base. CDR1 MNHEY and CDR2 SVGAGI are derived from the germline V gene. Cut back by 6 bases and 3 bases, the V and J ends lie 14 bases apart. Overall study outcomes, separate from this receptor: Clinical and demographic metadata were provided uncurated, with the amount varying by source and participant.

Of note for this clone: This receptor's antigen is unknown. Per-nucleotide qualities are absent, and no much larger clonotype sits a single base away.

This TCR came from a woman aged 55 to 70 with COVID-19, enrolled during active disease. The specimen sequenced was peripheral blood. This sequence uses TRBV6-5 and TRBJ1-1; possibly the D gene is TRBD1, per 5 matching bases. CDR3 loop: CASRVMGGDTEAFF. The nucleotide sequence is TGTGCCAGCAGAGTTATGGGGGGGGACACTGAAGCTTTCTTT.